This TCR beta chain was recorded in a study of T cell changes during pregnancy in multiple sclerosis. The V and J ends lost 5 bases and 1 base respectively, with 15 bases between them. The CDR3 runs 15 residues. Germline V gene sequence: CDR1 KGHSH, CDR2 LQKENI. Measured with immunoSEQ multiplex PCR; TCRdb has only the in-frame clones, and not every one. The sample lists approximately 80,000 clones; 94% were seen once. Material: peripheral blood, obtained in the second trimester of pregnancy. The V and J genes are TRBV18 and TRBJ2-7; D unclear. The clonotype originates from a female donor in good health, enrolled as a control in a pregnancy study. Written as DNA, the CDR3 is TGTGCCAGCTCAAGAATAATAGCCGAATCCTACGAGCAGTACTTC. Its translation: CASSRIIAESYEQYF.